A single sample gave rise to the 10 T cell receptor beta chains below, sequenced in a study of a mutant IDH1 vaccine in newly diagnosed glioma. Time point described: baseline, week 1 (first vaccination visit). The treatment here: pre-vaccination baseline after standard-of-care therapy. Assay: immunoSEQ multiplex PCR; the TCRdb copy retains only in-frame clones and omits some. In the table there are some 56,000 clones, around 90% of which are singletons. Sequencing used PBMCs, obtained from a glioma patient treated with radiotherapy, temozolomide or both. The receptors were sampled from a man aged 50 to 59 with glioma.

The chain couples TRBV6-1 to TRBJ2-7; a weak D match, TRBD1 (5 bases). Germline CDR1 and CDR2: MNHNS and SASEGT. The length of the CDR3 is 11 residues. The ends were cut back, 5 bases at V and 12 bases at J, with 14 bases in the middle. The CDR3 region is CASSTTGPAYF. The CDR3 DNA is TGTGCCAGCAGTACAACAGGTCCCGCGTACTTC.

This rearrangement joins TRBV5-6 to TRBJ1-1; possibly TRBD1 for D (5 bases). CDR1 is SGHDT and CDR2 is YYEEEE in the germline V gene. The CDR3 sequence is 15 residues long. The V and J ends lost 4 bases and 5 bases respectively, with 18 bases between them. The CDR3 sequence: CASSPEEEGKTEAFF. The CDR3 bases are TGTGCCAGCAGCCCTGAGGAGGAGGGGAAAACTGAAGCTTTCTTT. Together with reference TRBV5-6 and TRBJ1-1, the CDR3 gives the full variable domain: DAGVTQSPTHLIKTRGQQVTLRCSPKSGHDTVSWYQQALGQGPQFIFQYYEEEERQRGNFPDRFSGHQFPNYSSELNVNALLLGDSALYLCASSPEEEGKTEAFFGQGTRLTVV.

This sequence joins TRBV4-2 and TRBJ2-2, with TRBD2 matching over 10 bases. The CDR3 runs to 17 residues. The junction had 4 bases not matched to a gene; V was cut back by 2 bases and J by 1 base. CDR1 and CDR2 (germline): LGHNA, YNFKEQ. The CDR3 DNA sequence: TGTGCCAGCAGCCAAACTGCTAGCGGGGGGAACACCGGGGAGCTGTTTTTT. Amino acid sequence: CASSQTASGGNTGELFF.

The chain joins TRBV7-9 to TRBJ2-7; 7 nucleotides match TRBD2. Germline CDR1 and CDR2: SEHNR and FQNEAQ (reference sequence). V was clipped by 5 bases and J by 0 bases; unmatched bases: 13. This CDR3 has 17 amino acids. The CDR3 region has the DNA TGTGCCAGCAGCCGCTCCGCCGCGGGGGTGATCTCCTACGAGCAGTACTTC. Protein product: CASSRSAAGVISYEQYF.

This clone was recorded only once. The chain employs TRBV2 and TRBJ2-4; D remains unclear. V was trimmed by 1 base and J by 3 bases, leaving 4 bases between them. The CDR3 extends over 13 amino acids. CDR1 and CDR2 (germline): SNHLY, FYNNEI. CDR3 region: CASSEVNKNIQYF. DNA of the CDR3: TGTGCCAGCAGTGAAGTCAACAAAAACATTCAGTACTTC.

This rearrangement joins TRBV19 to TRBJ1-2, with D possibly being TRBD1 (5 bases). Trimming pared 3 bases from V and 8 bases from J, leaving 10 bases between. This CDR3 comprises 12 residues. From germline, CDR1 is LNHDA and CDR2 SQIVND (reference sequence). The CDR3 nucleotides are TGTGCCAGTAGTATGGGGACGCGGGGCTACACCTTC. The encoded protein is CASSMGTRGYTF.

The rearrangement uses TRBV5-1 and TRBJ2-1; 10 bases match TRBD2. Germline V gene lookup returns CDR1 SGHRS and CDR2 YFSETQ. V was clipped by 1 base and J by 10 bases; unmatched bases: 8. The CDR3 length is 15 residues. The DNA for the CDR3 is TGCGCCAGCAGCTTGACTAGCGGGGCCATCGGGGAGCAGTTCTTC. Encoded protein: CASSLTSGAIGEQFF.

The chain joins TRBV7-6 to TRBJ1-1, with 8 bases fitting TRBD1. CDR1 is SGHVS, CDR2 FNYEAQ, per germline. The CDR3 consists of 15 residues. With V trimmed by 0 bases and J by 7 bases, 7 bases remained unmatched. The CDR3 protein is CASSLAVGGQDEAFF. The CDR3, as DNA: TGTGCCAGCAGCTTAGCTGTCGGGGGACAGGATGAAGCTTTCTTT.

This clone was recorded only once. The chain recombines TRBV7-6 with TRBJ1-1; D possibly corresponds to TRBD1 (5 bases). Germline assignment: CDR1 SGHVS and CDR2 FNYEAQ. This CDR3 comprises 14 residues. V lost 1 base to trimming and J lost 5 bases, with 11 bases between them. For the CDR3, the DNA is TGTGCCAGCAGCTTAGAAGGGGCCGGAACTGAAGCTTTCTTT. It specifies CASSLEGAGTEAFF.

The rearrangement joins TRBV28 to TRBJ2-7; 7 bases line up with TRBD1. CDR1 and CDR2 (germline): MDHEN, SYDVKM. This CDR3 has 13 amino acids. Losses at the gene ends were 1 base for V and 3 bases for J; bases not matched to a gene: 0. This CDR3 is CASSLSGGYEQYF. The CDR3 nucleotides are TGTGCCAGCAGTTTATCAGGGGGCTACGAGCAGTACTTC.